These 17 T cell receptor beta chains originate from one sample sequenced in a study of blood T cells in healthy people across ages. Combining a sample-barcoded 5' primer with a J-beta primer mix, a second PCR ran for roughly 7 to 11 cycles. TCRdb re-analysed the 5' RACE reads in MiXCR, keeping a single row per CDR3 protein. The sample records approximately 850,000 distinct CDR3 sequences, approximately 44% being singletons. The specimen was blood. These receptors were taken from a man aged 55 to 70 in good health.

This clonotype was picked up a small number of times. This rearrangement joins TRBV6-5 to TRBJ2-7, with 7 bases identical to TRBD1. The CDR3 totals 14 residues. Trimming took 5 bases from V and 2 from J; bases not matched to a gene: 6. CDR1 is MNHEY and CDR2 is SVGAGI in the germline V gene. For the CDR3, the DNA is TGTGCCAGCAGTCCGACGACAGGGACCTACGAGCAGTACTTC. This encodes CASSPTTGTYEQYF.

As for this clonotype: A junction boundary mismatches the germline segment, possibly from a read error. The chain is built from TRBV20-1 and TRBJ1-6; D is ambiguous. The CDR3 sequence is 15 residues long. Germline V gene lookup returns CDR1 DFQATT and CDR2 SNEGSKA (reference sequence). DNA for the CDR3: TGCAGTGCTAGAAGCGCGGAGGCCGGCGGTTCACCCATCCACTTT. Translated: CSARSAEAGGSPIHF.

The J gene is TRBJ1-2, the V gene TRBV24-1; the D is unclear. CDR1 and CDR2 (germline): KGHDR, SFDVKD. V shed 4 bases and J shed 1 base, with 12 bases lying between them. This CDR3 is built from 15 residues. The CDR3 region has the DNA TGTGCCACCAGTGACCCAGACGGGAATAACTATGGCTACACCTTC. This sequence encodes CATSDPDGNNYGYTF.

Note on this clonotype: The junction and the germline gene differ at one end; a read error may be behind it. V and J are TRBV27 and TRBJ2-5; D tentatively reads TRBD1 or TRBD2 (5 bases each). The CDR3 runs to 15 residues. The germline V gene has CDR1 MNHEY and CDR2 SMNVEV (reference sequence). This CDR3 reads CASSSLGTTQETLYF. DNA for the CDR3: TGTGCCAGCAGTTCCCTAGGGACGACCCAAGAGACCCTGTACTTC.

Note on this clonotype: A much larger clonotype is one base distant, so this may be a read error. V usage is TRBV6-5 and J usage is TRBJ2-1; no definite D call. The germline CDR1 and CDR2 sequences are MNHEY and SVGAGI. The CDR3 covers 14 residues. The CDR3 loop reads CAGSYSKSLGEQFF. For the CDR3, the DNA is TGTGCCGGCAGTTACTCGAAATCCCTGGGTGAGCAGTTCTTC.

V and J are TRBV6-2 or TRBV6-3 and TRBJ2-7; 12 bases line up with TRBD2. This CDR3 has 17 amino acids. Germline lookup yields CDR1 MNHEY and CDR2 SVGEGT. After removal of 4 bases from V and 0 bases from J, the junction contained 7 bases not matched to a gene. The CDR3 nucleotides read TGTGCCAGCAGTTTACTAGCGGGGGGCCGAAGCTCCTACGAGCAGTACTTC. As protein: CASSLLAGGRSSYEQYF.

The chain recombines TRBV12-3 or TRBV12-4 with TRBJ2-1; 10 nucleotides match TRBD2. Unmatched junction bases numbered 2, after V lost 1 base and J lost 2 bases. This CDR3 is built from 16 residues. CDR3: CASSLDSGGAYNEQFF. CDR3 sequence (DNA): TGTGCCAGCAGTTTAGACAGCGGGGGGGCCTACAATGAGCAGTTCTTC.

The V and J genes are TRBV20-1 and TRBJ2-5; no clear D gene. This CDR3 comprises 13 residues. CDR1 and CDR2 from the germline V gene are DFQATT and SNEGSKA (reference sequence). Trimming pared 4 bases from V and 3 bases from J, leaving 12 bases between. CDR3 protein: CSAKRTSKETQYF. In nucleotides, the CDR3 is TGCAGTGCTAAGCGTACCAGCAAAGAGACCCAGTACTTC.

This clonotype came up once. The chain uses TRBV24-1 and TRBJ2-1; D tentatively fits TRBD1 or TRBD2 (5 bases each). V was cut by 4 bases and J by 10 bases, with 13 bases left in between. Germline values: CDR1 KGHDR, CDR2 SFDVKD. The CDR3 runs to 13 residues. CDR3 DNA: TGTGCCACCAGTGAAGGGACCCCCTTAGAGCAGTTCTTC. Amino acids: CATSEGTPLEQFF.

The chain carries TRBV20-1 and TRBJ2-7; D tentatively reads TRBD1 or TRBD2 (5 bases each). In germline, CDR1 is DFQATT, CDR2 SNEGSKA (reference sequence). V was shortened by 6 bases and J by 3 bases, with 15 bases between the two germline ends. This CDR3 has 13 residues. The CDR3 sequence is CSARNRDHYEQYF. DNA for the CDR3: TGCAGTGCCAGAAACCGGGACCACTACGAGCAGTACTTC.

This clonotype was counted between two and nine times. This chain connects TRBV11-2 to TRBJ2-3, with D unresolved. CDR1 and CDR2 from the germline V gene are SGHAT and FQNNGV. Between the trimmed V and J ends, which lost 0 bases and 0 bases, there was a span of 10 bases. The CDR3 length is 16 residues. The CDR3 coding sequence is TGTGCCAGCAGCTTAGACTTCCGCTCTAGCACAGATACGCAGTATTTT. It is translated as CASSLDFRSSTDTQYF.

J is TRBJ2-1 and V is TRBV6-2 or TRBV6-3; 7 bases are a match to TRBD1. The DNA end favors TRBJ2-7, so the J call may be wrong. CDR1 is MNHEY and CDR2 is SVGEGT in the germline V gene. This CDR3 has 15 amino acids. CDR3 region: CASSSQGYPYNEQYF. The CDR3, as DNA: TGTGCCAGCAGCTCACAGGGGTACCCCTACAATGAGCAGTACTTC.

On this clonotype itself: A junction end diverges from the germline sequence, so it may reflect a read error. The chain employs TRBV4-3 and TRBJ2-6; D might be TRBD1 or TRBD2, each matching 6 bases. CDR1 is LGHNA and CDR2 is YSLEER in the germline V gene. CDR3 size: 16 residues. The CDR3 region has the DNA TGCGCCAGCAGCCAAGCACCGGATTCGGGGGCCACCGTCCTGACTTTC. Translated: CASSQAPDSGATVLTF.

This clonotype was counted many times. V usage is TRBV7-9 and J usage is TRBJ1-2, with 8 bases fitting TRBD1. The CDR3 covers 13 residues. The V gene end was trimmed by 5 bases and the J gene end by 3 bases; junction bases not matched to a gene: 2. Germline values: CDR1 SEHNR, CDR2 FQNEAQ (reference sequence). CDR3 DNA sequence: TGTGCCAGCAGCCTGACAGGGGACTATGGCTACACCTTC. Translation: CASSLTGDYGYTF.

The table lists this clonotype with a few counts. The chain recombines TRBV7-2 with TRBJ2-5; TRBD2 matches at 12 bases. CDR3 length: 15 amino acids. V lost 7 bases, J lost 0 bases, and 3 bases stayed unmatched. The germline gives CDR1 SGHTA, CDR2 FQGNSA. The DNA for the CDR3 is TGTGCCAGCACAACTAGCGGGGGGTACCAAGAGACCCAGTACTTC. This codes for CASTTSGGYQETQYF.

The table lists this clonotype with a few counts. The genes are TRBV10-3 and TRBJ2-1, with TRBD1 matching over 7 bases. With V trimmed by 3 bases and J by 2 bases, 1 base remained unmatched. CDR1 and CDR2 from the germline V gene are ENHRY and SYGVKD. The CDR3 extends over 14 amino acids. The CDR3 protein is CAISEGTAYNEQFF. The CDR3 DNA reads TGTGCCATCAGTGAAGGGACAGCCTACAATGAGCAGTTCTTC.

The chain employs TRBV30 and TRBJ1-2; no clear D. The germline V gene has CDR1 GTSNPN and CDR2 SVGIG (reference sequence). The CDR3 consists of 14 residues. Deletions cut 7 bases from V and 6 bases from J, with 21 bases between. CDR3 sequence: CASQRTGSIHGYTF. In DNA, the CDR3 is TGTGCCTCGCAAAGGACGGGATCTATCCATGGCTACACCTTC. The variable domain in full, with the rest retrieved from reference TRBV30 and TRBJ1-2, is SQTIHQWPATLVQPVGSPLSLECTVEGTSNPNLYWYRQAAGRGLQLLFYSVGIGQISSEVPQNLSASRPQDRQFILSSKKLLLSDSGFYLCASQRTGSIHGYTFGSGTRLTVV.